This T cell receptor (beta chain) was sequenced for a study of CD8+CD57+ T cells in acquired aplastic anemia. Study outcomes and limitations: Patients had CD8+CD57+ cells showing lower diversity than total CD4+ and CD8+ pools. Patients shared around 30 CD8+ CDR3 sequences with controls.

Those patients picked for sequencing had displayed CD8+CD57+ cell expansion on flow cytometry. CD8+CD57+ effector memory cells were additionally sequenced in 2 of 12 patients. No therapy had been given to the patients at the time of blood sampling. Researchers report that bead enrichment of CD8+CD57+ cells delivered a mean 1.6 ug DNA. Of note for this clonotype: No antigen is known for it.

Germline CDR1 is LNHDA and CDR2 is SQIVND (reference sequence). The V gene end was trimmed by 4 bases and the J gene end by 4 bases; junction bases not matched to a gene: 8. The CDR3 totals 17 residues. Genomic DNA provided the template from which TCR beta VDJ and CDR3 profiles were obtained. TCRdb re-analysed the reads in MiXCR, keeping a single row per CDR3 protein. The data show 17,000 or so distinct CDR3 sequences, less than 45% seen once. Sequencing used CD8+CD57+ T cells sorted from PBMCs. Subset defined: bead-enriched CD8+CD57+ effector memory T cells from SAA patients. The source of this sequence is a human donor with aplastic anemia. The chain carries TRBV19 and TRBJ2-3, with 13 nucleotides matching TRBD2. In DNA, the CDR3 is TGTGCCAGTAGTACAGGACTAGCGGGAGTCCCCCCAGATACGCAGTATTTT. Amino acids: CASSTGLAGVPPDTQYF. The complete variable domain, with remaining parts taken from reference TRBV19 and TRBJ2-3, reads DGGITQSPKYLFRKEGQNVTLSCEQNLNHDAMYWYRQDPGQGLRLIYYSQIVNDFQKGDIAEGYSVSREKKESFPLTVTSAQKNPTAFYLCASSTGLAGVPPDTQYFGPGTRLTVL.